These 11 T cell receptor beta chains share one sample of origin, sequenced in a study of shared clonotypes between healthy human individuals. Cells designated naive CD8 were CD45RO-negative and were positively selected for CCR7, with terminally differentiated effector memory CD45RA+ cells excluded. Assay used: immunoSEQ multiplex PCR; TCRdb lists only in-frame clones, some missing. The data show about 2,100,000 clones, with approximately 94% seen just once and about 1.5% held by the top ten. Sequencing used naive CD8+ T cells from PBMCs. The receptors stem from a man aged 18 to 29 in good health. Some clones in this sample may be carry-over from other donors' samples.

V and J are TRBV6-4 and TRBJ2-2; D gene unclear. CDR3 length: 17 residues. V shed 3 bases and J shed 2 bases, with 16 bases lying between them. Germline values: CDR1 MRHNA, CDR2 SNTAGT. CDR3 loop: CASSERMWVQNTGELFF. DNA for the CDR3: TGTGCCAGCAGTGAGAGAATGTGGGTCCAAAACACCGGGGAGCTGTTTTTT.

The chain uses TRBV14 and TRBJ2-1; 12 nucleotides line up with TRBD2. Per germline, CDR1 SGHDN and CDR2 FVKESK. Trimming removed 3 bases from V and 4 bases from J; junction bases left unmatched: 1. The CDR3 spans 15 residues. CDR3 sequence (DNA): TGTGCCAGCAGCCAGCTAGCGGGAGGGTACAATGAGCAGTTCTTC. As protein: CASSQLAGGYNEQFF.

The J gene is TRBJ2-4, the V gene TRBV11-2; 9 nucleotides align to TRBD2. CDR3 length: 17 residues. V was clipped by 3 bases and J by 3 bases; unmatched bases: 9. Germline V gives CDR1 SGHAT, CDR2 FQNNGV. CDR3 nucleotide sequence: TGTGCCAGCAGCTTCGGTGGGCGGGAGGGTGTCAAAAACATTCAGTACTTC. This sequence encodes CASSFGGREGVKNIQYF.

V usage is TRBV7-8 and J usage is TRBJ1-1; possibly TRBD1 for D (6 bases). This CDR3 contains 14 residues. CDR1 and CDR2 from the germline V gene are SGHVS and FQNEAQ. V was pared by 2 bases and J by 5 bases, with 12 bases between. For the CDR3, the DNA is TGTGCCAGCAGCTTACAAGGCAGGGGTACTGAAGCTTTCTTT. Amino acids: CASSLQGRGTEAFF.

The chain has TRBV5-1 and TRBJ2-3; no firm D call. This CDR3 contains 16 residues. Trimming shortened V by 0 bases and J by 1 base, and 12 bases separated the two germline ends. Germline values: CDR1 SGHRS, CDR2 YFSETQ. The chain's CDR3 is CASSLVPGGGTDTQYF. The CDR3 coding sequence is TGCGCCAGCAGCTTGGTACCGGGCGGAGGCACAGATACGCAGTATTTT.

Details on this clone: The sample has other DNA sequences that encode this CDR3 too. This chain links TRBV6-5 with TRBJ2-7; D is unresolved. V was trimmed by 0 bases and J by 3 bases, leaving 6 bases between them. CDR3 length: 13 amino acids. Germline CDR1 is MNHEY and CDR2 is SVGAGI. CDR3 nucleotides: TGTGCCAGCAGTTACTCAGAGAGCTACGAGCAGTACTTC. Protein product: CASSYSESYEQYF.

The V gene is TRBV28, the J gene TRBJ2-7; 7 bases line up with TRBD1. The CDR3 contains 13 residues. CDR1 is MDHEN, CDR2 SYDVKM, per germline. Trimming cost V 5 bases and J 5 bases; bases outside gene matches: 6. The CDR3 loop reads CASSPTGAHEQYF. CDR3 in DNA: TGTGCCAGCAGTCCCACAGGGGCCCACGAGCAGTACTTC.

The rearrangement joins TRBV28 to TRBJ2-1; 8 bases fit TRBD2. Trimming removed 7 bases from V and 6 bases from J; junction bases left unmatched: 5. Germline assignment: CDR1 MDHEN and CDR2 SYDVKM. The CDR3 is 13 amino acids. CDR3 in amino acids: CASNAGTSNEQFF. CDR3 coding DNA: TGTGCCAGCAACGCCGGGACTAGCAATGAGCAGTTCTTC.

This clone was observed once. A junction end diverges from the germline sequence, so it may reflect a read error. The chain has TRBV27 and TRBJ1-5; D is ambiguous. The CDR3 covers 13 residues. Germline V gives CDR1 MNHEY, CDR2 SMNVEV (reference sequence). The CDR3 nucleotides are TGTGCCAGCGGTTTCACACTCAATCAGCCCCAGCATTTT. This sequence encodes CASGFTLNQPQHF.

This clone was found a few times. J is TRBJ1-1 and V is TRBV27, with 10 bases that match TRBD1. V gave up 6 bases and J gave up 5 bases; unmatched junction bases: 6. Per the germline V gene, CDR1 is MNHEY and CDR2 is SMNVEV (reference sequence). CDR3 size: 14 residues. CDR3 region: CASRTGGGGTEAFF. The CDR3 DNA follows: TGTGCCAGCAGGACAGGGGGCGGTGGTACTGAAGCTTTCTTT.

The gene calls are TRBV5-1 and TRBJ1-1; D remains unclear. CDR1 is SGHRS and CDR2 is YFSETQ in the germline V gene. Trimming left V 4 bases short and J 3 bases short, with 7 bases between. This CDR3 region has 12 residues. CDR3 sequence (DNA): TGCGCCAGCAGCCCGGGTTACACTGAAGCTTTCTTT. This translates into CASSPGYTEAFF.